This TCR beta chain was found in a study of identical twins. Germline V gene data show CDR1 as KGHSH and CDR2 as LQKENI. The CDR3 spans 20 residues. Germline trimming cut 3 bases from V and 6 bases from J; bases unmatched to any gene: 19. One entry per CDR3 protein results from TCRdb running MiXCR on the 5' RACE reads. Of 500,000 to 600,000 distinct CDR3 sequences listed, around 20% are singletons. These data are also associated with another study on T cells expressing NK-cell markers. This second report adds: Among CD8+ T cells from about six donors, dominant NKG2C+ clonotypes accounted for about 1.0-7.5%. The CD3+CD56-NKG2C+ fraction was also led by these clonotypes in several donors.

The chain recombines TRBV18 with TRBJ2-3; 12 bases line up with TRBD2. Sequencing was done on a sample of CD4+ T cells sorted from blood. This TCR was recovered from a woman aged 18-30 years in good health. CDR3 protein: CASSPPWGLTSGREYDTQYF. The CDR3 coding sequence is TGTGCCAGCTCACCCCCGTGGGGACTGACTAGCGGGAGAGAGTATGATACGCAGTATTTT.